This TCR beta chain was identified during a study of blood T cell repertoires in COVID-19. Study in general: Spain, Italy and the United States supplied samples that represented acute and convalescent COVID-19.

This clone was recorded only once. There are 15 residues in the CDR3. The J segment lost 6 bases and the V segment lost 1 base, leaving 8 bases of the junction unmatched. The germline gives CDR1 SGHTA, CDR2 FQGNSA. TCRdb's table, derived via immunoSEQ multiplex PCR, lists solely in-frame clones and lacks some. The repertoire holds 90,000 to 130,000 clones, 60% to 85% seen once, with roughly 2% in the top ten. The sample was peripheral blood. The sequence was collected from a middle-aged woman with acute or convalescent COVID-19. J is TRBJ2-7 and V is TRBV7-2, with 8 nucleotides matching TRBD1. The CDR3 spells CASSLEQGARAEQYF. The DNA for the CDR3 is TGTGCCAGCAGCTTAGAGCAGGGGGCGCGAGCCGAGCAGTACTTC.